The 13 T cell receptor beta chains listed next were all sequenced from one sample in a study of blood T cell repertoires in COVID-19. TCRdb's copy holds only in-frame clones and misses some; the assay was immunoSEQ multiplex PCR. The repertoire holds approximately 210,000 clones, with roughly 84% as singletons. Sample: PBMCs or T cells enriched from blood (not recorded which). The receptors here all came from a man under 40 in a cohort exposed to, infected with or recovered from COVID-19 (not recorded which).

The chain carries TRBV7-9 and TRBJ1-6, with D possibly TRBD1 on 6 matching bases. V shed 8 bases and J shed 4 bases, with 18 bases lying between them. The CDR3 length is 16 residues. The germline gives CDR1 SEHNR, CDR2 FQNEAQ (reference sequence). In nucleotides, the CDR3 is TGTGCCAGCTTACATCGGACAGCCGCATATAATTCACCCCTCCACTTT. It is translated as CASLHRTAAYNSPLHF.

The V call is TRBV2, the J call TRBJ2-1, with 8 bases matching TRBD2. CDR1 SNHLY and CDR2 FYNNEI come from the germline V gene. Trimming took 11 bases from V and 5 from J; bases not matched to a gene: 5. The CDR3 spans 12 residues. The chain's CDR3 is CAGYSGNNEQFF. The CDR3 nucleotides are TGTGCCGGATATAGCGGGAACAATGAGCAGTTCTTC.

This chain uses TRBV4-3 with TRBJ1-1; 8 bases fit TRBD1. CDR3 size: 17 residues. Trimming cost V 0 bases and J 0 bases; bases outside gene matches: 6. CDR1 and CDR2 (germline): LGHNA, YSLEER. CDR3 sequence reads: CASSQDGQGLMNTEAFF. The CDR3 bases are TGCGCCAGCAGCCAAGACGGACAGGGTTTAATGAACACTGAAGCTTTCTTT.

This clone was seen only once. CDR3 sequence reads: CASTVTSGQGNTGELFF. Written as DNA, the CDR3 is TGTGCCAGCACGGTTACTTCGGGACAGGGTAACACCGGGGAGCTGTTTTTT. The gene calls are TRBV27 and TRBJ2-2; 9 bases fit TRBD1. Germline CDR1 and CDR2: MNHEY and SMNVEV (reference sequence). This CDR3 has 17 residues. V shed 7 bases and J 2 bases; nucleotides not matched to a gene: 11.

The V call is TRBV5-1, the J call TRBJ1-3, with D possibly matching TRBD1 (6 bases). CDR1 SGHRS and CDR2 YFSETQ come from the germline V gene. V was trimmed by 0 bases and J by 1 base, leaving 14 bases between them. This CDR3 spans 17 amino acids. The DNA for the CDR3 is TGCGCCAGCAGCTTGGCTACAGGGTCATCGTCTGGAAACACCATATATTTT. This codes for CASSLATGSSSGNTIYF.

This chain joins TRBV7-9 and TRBJ2-6; D perhaps matches TRBD1 (5 bases). V lost 1 base to trimming and J lost 0 bases, with 10 bases between them. CDR3 length: 17 amino acids. Germline V gene sequence: CDR1 SEHNR, CDR2 FQNEAQ (reference sequence). The CDR3 sequence is CASSLGQQSSGANVLTF. For the CDR3, the DNA is TGTGCCAGCAGCTTAGGACAGCAAAGCTCTGGGGCCAACGTCCTGACTTTC.

The chain links TRBV7-3 to TRBJ2-3, with D perhaps TRBD1 (5 bases). Per germline, CDR1 SGHTA and CDR2 FQGTGA. This CDR3 has 14 amino acids. Deletions cut 4 bases from V and 2 bases from J, with 10 bases between. CDR3 nucleotides: TGTGCCAGCAGCTCATCGACAGACACAGATACGCAGTATTTT. Its protein is CASSSSTDTDTQYF. Supplemented by reference TRBV7-3 and TRBJ2-3, the full variable domain reads GAGVSQTPSNKVTEKGKYVELRCDPISGHTALYWYRQSLGQGPEFLIYFQGTGAADDSGLPNDRFFAVRPEGSVSTLKIQRTERGDSAVYLCASSSSTDTDTQYFGPGTRLTVL.

This chain connects TRBV3-1 (or the pseudogene TRBV3-2) to TRBJ1-1; 7 bases align to TRBD1. The CDR3 consists of 16 residues. Losses at the gene ends were 4 bases for V and 1 base for J; bases not matched to a gene: 9. CDR1 and CDR2 (germline): LGHDT, YNNKEL (reference sequence). This CDR3 reads CASSRRDRGSNTEAFF. CDR3 DNA sequence: TGTGCCAGCAGCCGCCGGGACAGAGGATCGAACACTGAAGCTTTCTTT.

The chain has TRBV7-3 and TRBJ1-1, with a tentative D call TRBD1 (6 bases). This CDR3 has 12 residues. Germline V CDR1 and CDR2: SGHTA, FQGTGA. V was cut by 5 bases and J by 4 bases, with 8 bases left in between. This chain's CDR3 is CASSQGGTEAFF. The CDR3 bases are TGTGCCAGCAGCCAAGGGGGCACTGAAGCTTTCTTT.

The chain uses TRBV28 and TRBJ1-3; tentative D call: TRBD1 (5 bases). Germline assignment: CDR1 MDHEN and CDR2 SYDVKM. V shed 4 bases and J shed 1 base, with 8 bases lying between them. This CDR3 region has 14 residues. Here the CDR3 reads CASSSPGSGNTIYF. The CDR3 DNA is TGTGCCAGCAGTTCCCCAGGGTCTGGAAACACCATATATTTT.

This clone was counted between two and nine times. The chain is built from TRBV6-2 or TRBV6-3 and TRBJ2-4, with 8 bases matching TRBD1. Germline V lookup: CDR1 MNHEY, CDR2 SVGEGT. The V gene end was trimmed by 4 bases and the J gene end by 7 bases; junction bases not matched to a gene: 12. The CDR3 has 16 residues. CDR3 nucleotide sequence: TGTGCCAGCAGTTCCGCCCGTGGACAGGGCGGGAACATTCAGTACTTC. Protein sequence: CASSSARGQGGNIQYF.

The V and J genes are TRBV5-1 and TRBJ2-7; D is unresolved. Germline loops: CDR1 SGHRS, CDR2 YFSETQ. This CDR3 has 14 amino acids. Trimming shortened V by 0 bases and J by 0 bases, and 7 bases separated the two germline ends. The CDR3 DNA follows: TGCGCCAGCAGCTTGGCAGAAGACTCCTACGAGCAGTACTTC. Its protein product is CASSLAEDSYEQYF. The full variable domain, completed using reference TRBV5-1 and TRBJ2-7, is KAGVTQTPRYLIKTRGQQVTLSCSPISGHRSVSWYQQTPGQGLQFLFEYFSETQRNKGNFPGRFSGRQFSNSRSEMNVSTLELGDSALYLCASSLAEDSYEQYFGPGTRLTVT.

V gene TRBV28 combines with J gene TRBJ2-7; the D gene is possibly TRBD1 (5 bases). The CDR3 is made up of 17 amino acids. V lost 4 bases and J 3 bases, leaving 22 bases between the germline ends. Germline CDR1 reads MDHEN; CDR2 reads SYDVKM. The CDR3 DNA reads TGTGCCAGCAGTTCAGGTTTTGGGGCCCCGGTAATCTACGAGCAGTACTTC. This codes for CASSSGFGAPVIYEQYF.